This TCR beta chain was observed in a study of blood T cell repertoires in COVID-19. On the study more broadly: The samples span acute and convalescent COVID-19 from the United States, Italy and Spain. The cDNA or gDNA used as material had been derived from T cells, B-cell-depleted T cells, or PBMCs.

In the original workflow: Reference gene primer amplification gave estimated nucleated cell counts. Method: immunoSEQ multiplex PCR; TCRdb's copy keeps in-frame clones and lacks some. That table furnishes V, J and clone size, whereas the DNA furnished D and trimming. There are about 360,000 clones in the sample; around 88% occur only once, and 7.1% lies in the top ten. Recruited during active infection, patients (from Seattle) were subsequently followed longitudinally. Germline assignment: CDR1 MNHEY and CDR2 SVGAGI. With 10 bases clipped from V and 7 bases from J, the junction kept 14 bases outside the gene matches. The CDR3 has 15 amino acids.

The source is a woman aged 55-75 years with COVID-19, enrolled during active disease. The rearrangement links TRBV6-5 to TRBJ2-2; 8 nucleotides agree with TRBD2. Specimen: peripheral blood. For the CDR3, the DNA is TGTGCCAATAGTGTTGCGGGGGGCGCAAGCGGGGAGCTGTTTTTT. Encoded protein: CANSVAGGASGELFF.